This TCR beta chain was profiled in a study of T-cell memory formation after mild COVID-19. Whole-study context: Largely, TCR clusters stayed within a single donor. General study results and limits: A subset of responding clones appeared in pre-infection memory, suggesting cross-reactive memory joined. Contracting clones from day 15 to 85 had balanced CD4/CD8; later expanders favoured CD4+.

For this clonotype: Its antigen is not identified.

TCRdb re-derived calls from the 5' RACE reads in MiXCR, one entry per CDR3 protein. The sample contains hundreds of thousands of distinct CDR3 sequences, more than 15% of which appear only once. The CDR3 length is 13 residues. The J segment lost 2 bases and the V segment lost 7 bases, leaving 3 bases of the junction unmatched. Germline V gene sequence: CDR1 KGHSH, CDR2 LQKENI. The chain employs TRBV18 and TRBJ2-7; 9 positions match TRBD2. Material for sequencing was PBMCs or a T cell subset sorted from them (not recorded which). The TCR sequence derives from an adult woman who had mild COVID-19 (a few samples of this study predate the infection). Cell type and time point are not known. Here the CDR3 reads CASLAGETYEQYF. CDR3 bases: TGTGCCAGCTTAGCGGGGGAAACCTACGAGCAGTACTTC.